Sequencing of this TCR beta chain was carried out in a study of T-cell memory formation after mild COVID-19. Constant-segment-primed 5'RACE gave TCR alpha and TCR beta cDNA libraries with sample barcodes and UMIs. TCRdb called the 5' RACE reads again in MiXCR, with one record for every CDR3 protein. The sample contains around 410,000 distinct CDR3 sequences, about 22% of which appear only once. Germline CDR1 SGHAT, CDR2 FQNNGV. V lost 3 bases and J 2 bases, leaving 10 bases between the germline ends. This CDR3 contains 14 residues. This clonotype came up a few times. This sequence joins TRBV11-2 and TRBJ1-2, with D unclear. This TCR derives from an adult woman who had mild COVID-19 (a few samples of this study predate the infection). Cell type and time point are not known. Sequencing was done on a sample of PBMCs or a T cell subset sorted from them (not recorded which). The CDR3 DNA reads TGTGCCAGCAGCTTGCCAGTGGGGAACTATGGCTACACCTTC. Translating it yields CASSLPVGNYGYTF.